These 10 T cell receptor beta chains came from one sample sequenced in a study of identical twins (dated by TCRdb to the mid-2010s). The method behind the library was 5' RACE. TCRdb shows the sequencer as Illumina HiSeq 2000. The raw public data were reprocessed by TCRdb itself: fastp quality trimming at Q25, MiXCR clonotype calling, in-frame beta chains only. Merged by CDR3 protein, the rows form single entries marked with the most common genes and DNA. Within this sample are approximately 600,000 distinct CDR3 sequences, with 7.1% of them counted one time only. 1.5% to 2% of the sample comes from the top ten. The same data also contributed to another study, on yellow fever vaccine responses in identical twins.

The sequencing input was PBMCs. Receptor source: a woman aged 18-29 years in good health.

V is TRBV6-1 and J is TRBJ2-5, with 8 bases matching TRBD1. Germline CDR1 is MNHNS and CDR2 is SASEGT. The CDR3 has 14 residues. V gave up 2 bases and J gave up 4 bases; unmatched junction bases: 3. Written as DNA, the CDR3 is TGTGCCAGCAGTGAACAGGGGGCGGGAGAGACCCAGTACTTC. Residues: CASSEQGAGETQYF.

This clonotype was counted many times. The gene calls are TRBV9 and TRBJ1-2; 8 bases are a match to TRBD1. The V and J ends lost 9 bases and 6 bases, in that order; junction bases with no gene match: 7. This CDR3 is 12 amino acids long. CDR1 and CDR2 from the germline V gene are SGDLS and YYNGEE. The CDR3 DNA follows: TGTGCCACCAAGGACAGGGTGAATGGCTACACCTTC. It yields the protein CATKDRVNGYTF.

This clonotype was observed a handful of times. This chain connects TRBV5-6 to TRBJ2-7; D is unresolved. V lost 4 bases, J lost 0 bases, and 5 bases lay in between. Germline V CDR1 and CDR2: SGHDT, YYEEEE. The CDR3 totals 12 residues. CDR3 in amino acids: CASSVTSYEQYF. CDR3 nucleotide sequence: TGTGCCAGCAGCGTGACCTCCTACGAGCAGTACTTC.

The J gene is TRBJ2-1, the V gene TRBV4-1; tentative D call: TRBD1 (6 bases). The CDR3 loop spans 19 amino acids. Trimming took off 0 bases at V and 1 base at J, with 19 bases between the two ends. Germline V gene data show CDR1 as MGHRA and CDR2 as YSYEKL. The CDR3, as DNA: TGCGCCAGCAGCCAAGAATGGAAGAATGGACAGCCATCCTACAATGAGCAGTTCTTC. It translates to CASSQEWKNGQPSYNEQFF.

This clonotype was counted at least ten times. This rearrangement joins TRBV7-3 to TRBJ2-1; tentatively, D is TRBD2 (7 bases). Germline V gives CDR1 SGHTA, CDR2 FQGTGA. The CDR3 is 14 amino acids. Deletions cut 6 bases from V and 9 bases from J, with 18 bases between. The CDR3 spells CASRIGGPSGEQFF. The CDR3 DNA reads TGTGCCAGCAGGATCGGGGGGCCGTCGGGTGAGCAGTTCTTC.

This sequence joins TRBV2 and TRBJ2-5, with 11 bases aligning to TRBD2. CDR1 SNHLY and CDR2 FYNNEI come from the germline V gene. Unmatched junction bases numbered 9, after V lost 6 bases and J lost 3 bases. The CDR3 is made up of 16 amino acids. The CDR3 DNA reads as TGTGCCAGCAGGAAACCGGGACTAGCGGAGAAAGAGACCCAGTACTTC. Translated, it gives CASRKPGLAEKETQYF.

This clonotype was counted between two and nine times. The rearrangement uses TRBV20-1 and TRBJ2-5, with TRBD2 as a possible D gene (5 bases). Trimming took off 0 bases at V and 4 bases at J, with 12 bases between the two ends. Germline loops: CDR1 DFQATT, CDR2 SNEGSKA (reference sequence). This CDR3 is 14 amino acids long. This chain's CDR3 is CSARDRRRGETQYF. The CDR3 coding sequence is TGCAGTGCTAGAGATCGGCGCCGGGGAGAGACCCAGTACTTC.

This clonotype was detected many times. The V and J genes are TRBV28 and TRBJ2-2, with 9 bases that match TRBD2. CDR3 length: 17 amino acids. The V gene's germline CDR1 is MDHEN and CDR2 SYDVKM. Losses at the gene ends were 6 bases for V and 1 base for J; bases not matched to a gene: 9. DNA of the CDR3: TGTGCCAGCAGCCATCCATTTAGCGGGGGGAACACCGGGGAGCTGTTTTTT. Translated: CASSHPFSGGNTGELFF.

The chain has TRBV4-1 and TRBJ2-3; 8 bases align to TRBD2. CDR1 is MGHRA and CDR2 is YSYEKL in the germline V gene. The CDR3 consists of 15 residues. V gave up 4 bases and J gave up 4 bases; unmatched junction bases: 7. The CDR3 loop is CASSLGWRGADTQYF. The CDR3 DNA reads TGCGCCAGCAGCCTAGGGTGGCGGGGGGCAGATACGCAGTATTTT.

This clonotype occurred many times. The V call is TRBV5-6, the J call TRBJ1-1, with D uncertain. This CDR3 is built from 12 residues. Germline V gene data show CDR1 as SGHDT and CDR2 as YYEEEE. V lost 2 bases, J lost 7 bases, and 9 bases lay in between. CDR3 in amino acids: CASSFRGVEAFF. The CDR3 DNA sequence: TGTGCCAGCAGCTTCCGTGGTGTTGAAGCTTTCTTT.